The 32 T cell receptor beta chains below come from one sample, sequenced in a study of blood T cell repertoires in COVID-19. Produced via immunoSEQ multiplex PCR; TCRdb's table is partial and in-frame only. This table has 150,000 or so clones, around four fifths appearing once. Sample: PBMCs or T cells enriched from blood (not recorded which). The receptor set was obtained from a woman aged 55 to 70 who had recovered from COVID-19.

The chain combines TRBV28 with TRBJ2-1, with a weak D call TRBD1 (6 bases). CDR1 and CDR2 from the germline V gene are MDHEN and SYDVKM. The CDR3 runs 16 residues. V was cut by 4 bases and J by 2 bases, with 15 bases left in between. The DNA of the CDR3 is TGTGCCAGCAGTTCTTCACAGGGTATTGCCTACAATGAGCAGTTCTTC. This translates into CASSSSQGIAYNEQFF. Together with reference TRBV28 and TRBJ2-1, the CDR3 gives the full variable domain: DVKVTQSSRYLVKRTGEKVFLECVQDMDHENMFWYRQDPGLGLRLIYFSYDVKMKEKGDIPEGYSVSREKKERFSLILESASTNQTSMYLCASSSSQGIAYNEQFFGPGTRLTVL.

The chain carries TRBV6-5 and TRBJ1-2; no definite D call. CDR3 length equals 14 residues. The germline gives CDR1 MNHEY, CDR2 SVGAGI. V was trimmed by 5 bases and J by 9 bases, leaving 19 bases between them. CDR3 DNA: TGTGCCAGCAGTCCGATAACCGGGGTCGTGAGCTACACCTTC. It codes for CASSPITGVVSYTF.

This chain connects TRBV5-4 to TRBJ1-2; 7 bases align to TRBD1. V lost 0 bases and J lost 8; bases outside the gene matches: 4. CDR3 length equals 13 residues. The germline V gene has CDR1 SGHNT and CDR2 YYREEE (reference sequence). CDR3 DNA sequence: TGTGCCAGCAGCTTGGAGGGGGCGAAGGGCTACACCTTC. Translation: CASSLEGAKGYTF.

The chain combines TRBV4-2 with TRBJ2-3, with 11 bases lining up with TRBD2. The CDR3 is 16 amino acids. CDR1 and CDR2 from the germline V gene are LGHNA and YNFKEQ. J lost 6 bases, V lost 0 bases, and 5 bases had no gene match. CDR3 sequence reads: CASSQDLASGGDTQYF. The CDR3 nucleotides are TGTGCCAGCAGCCAAGATCTTGCTAGCGGGGGGGATACGCAGTATTTT.

The chain combines TRBV28 with TRBJ1-3, with TRBD1 matching 8 bases. CDR1 and CDR2 from the germline V gene are MDHEN and SYDVKM. This CDR3 comprises 15 residues. Trimming took 2 bases from V and 0 from J; bases not matched to a gene: 0. CDR3 bases: TGTGCCAGCAGTTTAGGACAGGGCTCTGGAAACACCATATATTTT. Protein sequence: CASSLGQGSGNTIYF.

The chain links TRBV3-1 (or the pseudogene TRBV3-2) to TRBJ1-4; D remains unclear. The ends were cut back, 3 bases at V and 9 bases at J, with 11 bases in the middle. This CDR3 contains 13 residues. Looked up from germline, CDR1 is LGHDT and CDR2 is YNNKEL (reference sequence). CDR3 in amino acids: CASSQVDNQKLFF. The CDR3 coding sequence is TGTGCCAGCAGCCAGGTTGACAATCAAAAACTGTTTTTT.

The chain carries TRBV20-1 and TRBJ2-5; weak D call: TRBD1 (6 bases). V lost 5 bases and J 7 bases, leaving 8 bases between the germline ends. The germline CDR1 and CDR2 sequences are DFQATT and SNEGSKA (reference sequence). The CDR3 totals 10 residues. The CDR3 is CSASGATQYF. CDR3 coding DNA: TGCAGTGCTTCAGGGGCGACCCAGTACTTC.

The rearrangement links TRBV19 to TRBJ2-7; 10 bases align to TRBD1. The V gene's germline CDR1 is LNHDA and CDR2 SQIVND (reference sequence). The CDR3 length is 14 residues. Losses at the gene ends were 10 bases for V and 2 bases for J; bases not matched to a gene: 8. CDR3 region: CAKHGTGDPYEQYF. Here the CDR3 DNA reads TGTGCCAAGCATGGGACAGGGGATCCCTACGAGCAGTACTTC.

This clone was recorded a few times. The chain employs TRBV12-3 or TRBV12-4 and TRBJ1-2; D possibly corresponds to TRBD1 (5 bases). V was shortened by 0 bases and J by 8 bases, with 10 bases between the two germline ends. The length of the CDR3 is 13 residues. This CDR3 is CASSLAGVRGYTF. CDR3 sequence (DNA): TGTGCCAGCAGTTTAGCAGGGGTACGCGGCTACACCTTC.

The chain joins TRBV28 to TRBJ2-7; 10 nucleotides match TRBD2. V gave up 5 bases and J gave up 0 bases; unmatched junction bases: 4. This CDR3 has 15 amino acids. Germline lookup yields CDR1 MDHEN and CDR2 SYDVKM. The CDR3 here is CASSGGLATSYEQYF. CDR3 nucleotide sequence: TGTGCCAGCAGTGGGGGACTAGCGACCTCCTACGAGCAGTACTTC.

The chain uses TRBV5-1 and TRBJ1-2, with TRBD1 matching 10 bases. The CDR3 covers 14 residues. The trim removed 4 bases at V and 4 bases at J, leaving 4 bases unmatched. Germline V gene sequence: CDR1 SGHRS, CDR2 YFSETQ. This CDR3 reads CASSQDRGTYGYTF. The CDR3 coding sequence is TGCGCCAGCAGCCAGGACAGGGGGACCTATGGCTACACCTTC.

In its sample, this clone was seen a few times. This chain links TRBV28 with TRBJ1-1, with D maybe TRBD1 (6 bases). The CDR3 loop spans 14 amino acids. CDR1 and CDR2 (germline): MDHEN, SYDVKM. V lost 5 bases to trimming and J lost 1 base, with 11 bases between them. CDR3 sequence (DNA): TGTGCCAGCAGTCCCGGACAGCGGAACACTGAAGCTTTCTTT. This codes for CASSPGQRNTEAFF.

The chain combines TRBV5-1 with TRBJ2-7; perhaps TRBD1 as D (6 bases). The germline V and J ends were trimmed by 6 bases and 2 bases, with 18 bases remaining between them. CDR1 and CDR2 from the germline V gene are SGHRS and YFSETQ. CDR3 length: 15 amino acids. The CDR3 here is CASTPGPGHTYEQYF. The CDR3 nucleotides are TGCGCCAGCACCCCCGGACCGGGACACACCTACGAGCAGTACTTC. The complete variable domain, with remaining parts taken from reference TRBV5-1 and TRBJ2-7, reads KAGVTQTPRYLIKTRGQQVTLSCSPISGHRSVSWYQQTPGQGLQFLFEYFSETQRNKGNFPGRFSGRQFSNSRSEMNVSTLELGDSALYLCASTPGPGHTYEQYFGPGTRLTVT.

The chain joins TRBV30 to TRBJ1-5; tentatively, D is TRBD1 (6 bases). CDR1 and CDR2 (germline): GTSNPN, SVGIG (reference sequence). This CDR3 region has 13 residues. V lost 1 base to trimming and J lost 3 bases, with 7 bases between them. CDR3 sequence: CAWSGDTNQPQHF. The CDR3 bases are TGTGCCTGGAGTGGGGACACCAATCAGCCCCAGCATTTT.

The gene calls are TRBV27 and TRBJ1-1; D not certain. Germline assignment: CDR1 MNHEY and CDR2 SMNVEV (reference sequence). This CDR3 comprises 13 residues. Trimming removed 5 bases at V and 1 base at J, with 8 bases between. This chain's CDR3 is CASSPNQNTEAFF. The CDR3 DNA is TGTGCCAGCAGTCCAAATCAGAACACTGAAGCTTTCTTT.

The J gene is TRBJ2-7, the V gene TRBV10-2; 16 nucleotides agree with TRBD2. CDR1 and CDR2 from the germline V gene are WSHSY and SAAADI. The junction had 4 bases not matched to a gene; V was cut back by 7 bases and J by 7 bases. The CDR3 sequence is 14 residues long. This chain's CDR3 is CASTEGLAGGEQYF. DNA for the CDR3: TGCGCCAGCACCGAGGGACTAGCGGGAGGGGAGCAGTACTTC.

This clone came up once. V and J are TRBV4-1 and TRBJ1-2; weak D call: TRBD1 (5 bases). Trimming took 3 bases from V and 0 from J, leaving 11 bases between them. Germline V gene data show CDR1 as MGHRA and CDR2 as YSYEKL. The CDR3 has 15 amino acids. CDR3 nucleotides: TGCGCCAGCAGCCAGACGACAGCCACTAACTATGGCTACACCTTC. Amino acids: CASSQTTATNYGYTF.

This clone has more than one count but fewer than ten. CDR3 sequence reads: CASSSSGSEYNQPQHF. The CDR3 DNA reads as TGTGCCAGCAGCTCCAGTGGCAGCGAATACAATCAGCCCCAGCATTTT. The chain carries TRBV13 and TRBJ1-5; the D is unclear. The V gene's germline CDR1 is PRHDT and CDR2 FYEKMQ (reference sequence). This CDR3 region has 16 residues. The V and J ends lost 4 bases and 3 bases respectively, with 16 bases between them.

V gene TRBV19 combines with J gene TRBJ1-6, with 8 bases matching TRBD1. Germline assignment: CDR1 LNHDA and CDR2 SQIVND (reference sequence). Trimming took 5 bases from V and 0 from J; bases not matched to a gene: 12. This CDR3 spans 19 amino acids. The CDR3 DNA follows: TGTGCCAGTAGTTACACGGGACAGGCCTCGAGCTCCTATAATTCACCCCTCCACTTT. Its protein is CASSYTGQASSSYNSPLHF.

The rearrangement uses TRBV30 and TRBJ2-3, with a weak D call TRBD2 (7 bases). Germline values: CDR1 GTSNPN, CDR2 SVGIG (reference sequence). With 2 bases removed from V and 6 bases from J, the gap between germline ends came to 15 bases. The CDR3 runs to 14 residues. This CDR3 reads CAWSQWGGADTQYF. CDR3 DNA: TGTGCCTGGAGTCAATGGGGGGGCGCCGATACGCAGTATTTT. The complete variable domain, with remaining parts taken from reference TRBV30 and TRBJ2-3, reads SQTIHQWPATLVQPVGSPLSLECTVEGTSNPNLYWYRQAAGRGLQLLFYSVGIGQISSEVPQNLSASRPQDRQFILSSKKLLLSDSGFYLCAWSQWGGADTQYFGPGTRLTVL.

This clone has only one observation. This rearrangement joins TRBV5-1 to TRBJ2-3; 10 bases fit TRBD1. The CDR3 has 16 amino acids. CDR1 and CDR2 (germline): SGHRS, YFSETQ. With V trimmed by 6 bases and J by 5 bases, 12 bases remained unmatched. The DNA for the CDR3 is TGCGCCAGCAAACCGGGACAGGGGCCCCGGGGAGATACGCAGTATTTT. As protein: CASKPGQGPRGDTQYF.

This clone was seen a few times. The rearrangement joins TRBV3-1 (or the pseudogene TRBV3-2) to TRBJ2-2, with D possibly matching TRBD1 (5 bases). With 2 bases removed from V and 5 bases from J, the gap between germline ends came to 6 bases. Per the germline V gene, CDR1 is LGHDT and CDR2 is YNNKEL (reference sequence). The CDR3 runs 13 residues. The CDR3 reads CASSQRGTGELFF. The CDR3 DNA sequence: TGTGCCAGCAGCCAAAGGGGAACCGGGGAGCTGTTTTTT.

The J gene is TRBJ1-2, the V gene TRBV14; D perhaps matches TRBD1 (6 bases). The CDR3 is made up of 14 amino acids. Trimming left V 3 bases short and J 0 bases short, with 8 bases between. The germline gives CDR1 SGHDN, CDR2 FVKESK. CDR3: CASSQDRSNYGYTF. The CDR3, as DNA: TGTGCCAGCAGCCAGGACAGATCTAACTATGGCTACACCTTC.

The CDR3 loop reads CASSLAVDRAAQPQHF. DNA of the CDR3: TGTGCCAGCAGCTTAGCGGTCGACAGGGCCGCTCAGCCCCAGCATTTT. The chain has TRBV7-2 and TRBJ1-5; 7 bases fit TRBD1. CDR3 length: 16 residues. The germline V gene has CDR1 SGHTA and CDR2 FQGNSA. The junction had 8 bases not matched to a gene; V was cut back by 0 bases and J by 6 bases.

The genes are TRBV27 and TRBJ2-1; 13 nucleotides line up with TRBD2. CDR1 is MNHEY and CDR2 is SMNVEV in the germline V gene (reference sequence). This CDR3 is built from 16 residues. J was trimmed by 0 bases and V by 8 bases; bases with no gene match: 4. The CDR3 here is CASGRTSGSSYNEQFF. The CDR3 nucleotides are TGTGCCAGCGGAAGGACTAGCGGGAGCTCCTACAATGAGCAGTTCTTC.

The chain links TRBV4-1 to TRBJ1-2; 8 nucleotides align to TRBD1. The V segment lost 4 bases and the J segment 2 bases; nucleotides outside the gene matches: 3. CDR1 and CDR2 from the germline V gene are MGHRA and YSYEKL. This CDR3 contains 14 residues. The CDR3 DNA reads TGCGCCAGCAGCCCCGGACAGGGAAACTATGGCTACACCTTC. Translation gives CASSPGQGNYGYTF.

The CDR3 region has the DNA TGTGCCAGCTCACTCACCGGGACAACTGAGCAGTTCTTC. It specifies CASSLTGTTEQFF. This chain uses TRBV12-3 or TRBV12-4 with TRBJ2-1; perhaps TRBD1 as D (6 bases). Trimming shortened V by 8 bases and J by 9 bases, and 17 bases separated the two germline ends. This CDR3 is 13 amino acids long.

The chain carries TRBV19 and TRBJ1-2; the D gene is possibly TRBD1 (5 bases). The CDR3 sequence is 13 residues long. The V gene lost 6 bases and the J gene lost 4 bases, with 12 bases spanning the gap. Germline lookup yields CDR1 LNHDA and CDR2 SQIVND (reference sequence). In DNA form, the CDR3 reads TGTGCCAGTAGGGCGGGAGGGGCCTATGGCTACACCTTC. Translating gives CASRAGGAYGYTF.

The chain joins TRBV30 to TRBJ2-3; TRBD2 aligns across 8 bases. This CDR3 contains 14 residues. CDR1 GTSNPN and CDR2 SVGIG come from the germline V gene (reference sequence). Losses at the gene ends were 4 bases for V and 6 bases for J; bases not matched to a gene: 9. The CDR3 loop reads CAWILSGGSDTQYF. CDR3 DNA sequence: TGTGCCTGGATTCTCAGCGGGGGTAGTGATACGCAGTATTTT.

With respect to this clone: The junction differs from germline at one of its ends, possibly a read error. The V call is TRBV12-3 or TRBV12-4, the J call TRBJ2-3, with a tentative D call TRBD2 (5 bases). The length of the CDR3 is 13 residues. The CDR3 bases are TGTGCCAGCAGTTTAGCAGAGAGCCCCCGGGAAGCTTTT. Its translation: CASSLAESPREAF.

The chain joins TRBV19 to TRBJ1-1; TRBD1 matches 9 bases. The CDR3 contains 14 residues. Germline CDR1 is LNHDA and CDR2 is SQIVND (reference sequence). Unmatched junction bases numbered 5, after V lost 5 bases and J lost 4 bases. Here the CDR3 DNA reads TGTGCCAGTAGTGTACAGGGGGCGAGCACTGAAGCTTTCTTT. Protein product: CASSVQGASTEAFF.

Note on this clone: At one end the junction does not follow the germline gene, possibly because of a read error. V and J are TRBV4-1 and TRBJ1-2, with 8 bases aligning to TRBD1. Germline values: CDR1 MGHRA, CDR2 YSYEKL. The CDR3 has 16 amino acids. CDR3 nucleotides: TGCGCCAGCAGCCAAGCAACGACAGGGGCTAAGTATGGCTACACCTTC. It encodes CASSQATTGAKYGYTF.